This record concerns one TCR beta chain sequence. Its cognate antigen is unknown. This sample was taken from a study of blood T cells in healthy people across ages. The use of a sample-barcoded 5' primer and a J-beta primer mix characterized a second PCR of roughly 7 to 11 cycles. MiXCR, applied by TCRdb to the 5' RACE reads, yields one record per CDR3 protein. The sample includes 1.5 million to 2 million distinct CDR3 sequences, 30% to 35% of them seen just once. General study points: More naive CD4+ cells and higher diversity marked long-lived donors relative to aged donors. Any conclusive comparison of naive versus antigen-experienced cells was prevented by using unsorted PBMCs. Observed TCR beta diversity showed a strong correlation with the percentage of naive T cells as measured by flow cytometry.

V lost 4 bases and J lost 13; bases outside the gene matches: 10. The CDR3 has 13 residues. From germline, CDR1 is SGHDT and CDR2 YYEEEE. This chain joins TRBV5-6 and TRBJ2-3; 9 bases line up with TRBD2. The sample was blood. The source of this sequence is a woman aged 25 to 39 in good health. CDR3 sequence: CASSPWGREGKYF. DNA of the CDR3: TGTGCCAGCAGCCCCTGGGGGCGGGAGGGCAAGTATTTT.